Listed below are T cell receptor beta chains from one sample, sequenced in a study of identical twins. TCRdb analysed the 5' RACE reads with MiXCR anew, one entry per CDR3 protein. The sample records some 600,000 distinct CDR3 sequences, 7% to 7.5% being singletons. This sample also belongs to another study, concerning yellow fever vaccine responses in identical twins.

Input material: PBMCs. The origin of the receptors is a woman aged 18-29 years in good health. CDR3s include the opening cysteine and the closing phenylalanine or tryptophan. Each record gives: J gene, V gene, clone size, D gene, CDR3 protein, CDR3 DNA. D genes are given only for firm matches. A row's size may be missing; if present it is once, few, many or a size class.

>TRBJ2-5|TRBV12-3/TRBV12-4|many|.
CASSLARDLLGETQYF
TGTGCCAGCAGTTTAGCCCGGGACCTACTCGGGGAGACCCAGTACTTC
>TRBJ2-1|TRBV2|many|.
CASSERSVRYNEQFF
TGTGCCAGCAGTGAGCGATCCGTACGGTACAATGAGCAGTTCTTC
>TRBJ1-1|TRBV12-3/TRBV12-4|.|.
CASSFTLARNTEAFF
TGTGCCAGCAGTTTCACACTAGCCAGAAACACTGAAGCTTTCTTT
>TRBJ2-2|TRBV3-1|few|.
CASSQVLQEITGELFF
TGTGCCAGCAGCCAAGTGTTACAGGAGATCACCGGGGAGCTGTTTTTT
>TRBJ2-3|TRBV5-1|many|TRBD1
CASSQDRTHTDTQYF
TGCGCCAGCAGCCAGGACAGGACCCACACAGATACGCAGTATTTT
>TRBJ2-3|TRBV23-1|.|.
CASSPTRRDDTQYF
TGCGCCAGCAGTCCGACGAGACGCGATGATACGCAGTATTTT
>TRBJ2-3|TRBV20-1|.|TRBD2
CSASSGRAGLNTQYF
TGCAGTGCTAGTAGCGGGAGGGCCGGGTTAAATACGCAGTATTTT
>TRBJ2-5|TRBV7-2|many|.
CASSPGGTWETQYF
TGTGCCAGCAGCCCAGGGGGGACGTGGGAGACCCAGTACTTC
>TRBJ1-1|TRBV5-1|few|TRBD1
CASTFNGQGAEAFF
TGCGCCAGCACCTTTAACGGACAGGGGGCTGAAGCTTTCTTT
>TRBJ2-3|TRBV24-1|few|.
CATSENLGYTDTQYF
TGTGCCACCAGTGAGAACCTGGGGTACACAGATACGCAGTATTTT
>TRBJ2-7|TRBV12-3/TRBV12-4|.|TRBD1
CASQGALGEQYF
TGTGCCTCACAGGGGGCGCTGGGAGAGCAGTACTTC
>TRBJ1-6|TRBV3-1|many|.
CASSQERNSPLHF
TGTGCCAGCAGCCAAGAGCGAAATTCACCCCTCCACTTT
>TRBJ2-1|TRBV2|.|TRBD2
CASSEAPGLAGDEQFF
TGTGCCAGCAGTGAAGCGCCGGGACTAGCGGGAGACGAGCAGTTCTTC
>TRBJ1-1|TRBV20-1|few|.
CSASGELNTEAFF
TGCAGTGCTAGCGGGGAATTGAACACTGAAGCTTTCTTT
>TRBJ1-3|TRBV27|few|.
CASSSSRGGNTIYF
TGTGCCAGCAGTTCATCCCGAGGTGGAAACACCATATATTTT
>TRBJ2-3|TRBV12-3/TRBV12-4|few|TRBD2
CASRPPLLRGADTQYF
TGTGCCAGCAGGCCGCCCCTCCTTCGGGGGGCAGATACGCAGTATTTT
>TRBJ2-7|TRBV5-1|few|.
CASSPPGPPYEQYF
TGCGCCAGCAGCCCCCCGGGGCCGCCCTACGAGCAGTACTTC
>TRBJ1-5|TRBV5-5|.|.
CASTRITGGQPQHF
TGTGCCAGCACCCGGATTACTGGGGGTCAGCCCCAGCATTTT
>TRBJ1-1|TRBV12-3/TRBV12-4|many|TRBD1
CASSLTGRKTEAFF
TGTGCCAGCAGTCTGACAGGGAGAAAGACTGAAGCTTTCTTT
>TRBJ2-1|TRBV15|few|TRBD2
CATSRDPRTSRNEQFF
TGTGCCACCAGCAGAGATCCAAGGACTAGCCGTAATGAGCAGTTCTTC
>TRBJ2-1|TRBV20-1|few|.
CSAAPHNEQFF
TGCAGTGCGGCCCCCCACAATGAGCAGTTCTTC
>TRBJ2-2|TRBV5-6|.|.
CASSLKPRTGELFF
TGTGCCAGCAGCTTAAAACCGCGCACCGGGGAGCTGTTTTTT
>TRBJ2-1|TRBV12-3/TRBV12-4|.|TRBD2
CASSKGLVNEQFF
TGTGCCAGCAGTAAAGGACTAGTCAATGAGCAGTTCTTC
>TRBJ2-1|TRBV6-4|.|TRBD1
CASSDGGQSYNEQFF
TGTGCCAGCAGTGACGGGGGACAGTCCTACAATGAGCAGTTCTTC
>TRBJ2-5|TRBV6-1|few|TRBD2
CASSRSGGLGAETQYF
TGTGCCAGCAGTCGAAGCGGGGGGTTGGGAGCGGAGACCCAGTACTTC
>TRBJ2-5|TRBV2|.|TRBD1
CASSETLQGSQETQYF
TGTGCCAGCAGTGAAACCCTACAGGGGAGTCAAGAGACCCAGTACTTC